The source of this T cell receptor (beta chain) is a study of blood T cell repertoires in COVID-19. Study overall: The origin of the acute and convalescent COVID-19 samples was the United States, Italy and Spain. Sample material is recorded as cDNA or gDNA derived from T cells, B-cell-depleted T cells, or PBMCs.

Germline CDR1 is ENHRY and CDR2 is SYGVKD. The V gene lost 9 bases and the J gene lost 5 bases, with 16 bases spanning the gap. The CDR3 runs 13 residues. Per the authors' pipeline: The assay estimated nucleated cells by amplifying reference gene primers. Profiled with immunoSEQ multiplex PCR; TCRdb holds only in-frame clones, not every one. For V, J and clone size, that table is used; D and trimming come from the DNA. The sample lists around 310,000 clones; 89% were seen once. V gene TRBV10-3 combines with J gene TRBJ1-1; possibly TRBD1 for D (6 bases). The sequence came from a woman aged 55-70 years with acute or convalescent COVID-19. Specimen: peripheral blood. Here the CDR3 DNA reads TGTGCCATACGGGACAACGTGGGTACTGAAGCTTTCTTT. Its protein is CAIRDNVGTEAFF.